Below, 29 T cell receptor beta chains from the same sample are listed, as sequenced in a study of beta chain features in type 1 diabetes. For these receptors, no antigen is known. Study-level results: When Type 1 diabetes patients were examined, their TCRB CDR3s proved moderately but significantly shorter in all four CD4+ subsets.

Expressed TCRB transcripts were sequenced after all isolated RNA was converted to cDNA. TCRdb's copy holds only in-frame clones and misses some; the assay was immunoSEQ multiplex PCR. In the table there are a few hundred thousand clones, approximately 14% of which are singletons. Sample: naive CD4+ T cells from blood. The receptors originated from a man younger than 40 with type 1 diabetes.

The V and J genes are TRBV7-2 and TRBJ1-1; D ambiguous. The CDR3 is 14 amino acids. With 1 base removed from V and 1 base from J, the gap between germline ends came to 7 bases. CDR1 and CDR2 (germline): SGHTA, FQGNSA. The CDR3 loop is CASSLGGGNTEAFF. The CDR3 bases are TGTGCCAGCAGCTTAGGTGGAGGGAACACTGAAGCTTTCTTT.

CDR3 DNA: TGCGCCAGCAGCTTGGCAGGCGAATCCTACAATGAGCAGTTCTTC. Translation gives CASSLAGESYNEQFF. V usage is TRBV5-1 and J usage is TRBJ2-1; D remains ambiguous. Looked up from germline, CDR1 is SGHRS and CDR2 is YFSETQ. The CDR3 contains 15 residues. The V gene lost 0 bases and the J gene lost 1 base, with 8 bases spanning the gap. Full variable domain (missing parts from reference TRBV5-1 and TRBJ2-1): KAGVTQTPRYLIKTRGQQVTLSCSPISGHRSVSWYQQTPGQGLQFLFEYFSETQRNKGNFPGRFSGRQFSNSRSEMNVSTLELGDSALYLCASSLAGESYNEQFFGPGTRLTVL.

V is TRBV13 and J is TRBJ2-3; 10 bases align to TRBD2. Germline CDR1 is PRHDT and CDR2 is FYEKMQ (reference sequence). V lost 5 bases and J lost 6; bases outside the gene matches: 8. CDR3 length: 15 amino acids. The CDR3 here is CASSPSGGAGDTQYF. The CDR3 coding sequence is TGTGCCAGCAGCCCCAGCGGGGGGGCTGGGGATACGCAGTATTTT.

This clone has only a few counts. The chain joins TRBV29-1 to TRBJ1-1; the D is unclear. Germline V lookup: CDR1 SQVTM, CDR2 ANQGSEA. The CDR3 loop spans 14 amino acids. The V end was cut by 4 bases, the J end by 5 bases, with 17 bases between. The CDR3 DNA is TGCAGCGTTGTTGGGCAGGCCCTCGGTACTGAAGCTTTCTTT. It yields the protein CSVVGQALGTEAFF.

This clone was observed a handful of times. V and J are TRBV6-1 and TRBJ2-7; possibly TRBD1 for D (6 bases). Germline V gene sequence: CDR1 MNHNS, CDR2 SASEGT. The CDR3 contains 12 residues. Trimming left V 3 bases short and J 9 bases short, with 12 bases between. This chain's CDR3 is CASSEDSTGQYF. CDR3 bases: TGTGCCAGCAGTGAGGACAGTACGGGGCAGTACTTC.

This clone has just a few counts. This rearrangement joins TRBV21-1 to TRBJ1-1; TRBD1 was called by the table and not checked on the DNA. TRBV21-1 is a pseudogene locus. This CDR3 has 15 residues. CDR3 sequence (DNA): TGTGCCAGCAGCAACATTACGACAGCGAACACTGAAGCTTTCTTT. It is translated as CASSNITTANTEAFF.

A few counts support this clone. The chain employs TRBV29-1 and TRBJ2-2; tentative D call: TRBD1 (6 bases). The V gene lost 7 bases and the J gene lost 1 base, with 13 bases spanning the gap. This CDR3 comprises 14 residues. The germline CDR1 and CDR2 sequences are SQVTM and ANQGSEA. The CDR3 loop is CSAIGQMNTGELFF. CDR3 sequence (DNA): TGCAGCGCTATAGGACAGATGAACACCGGGGAGCTGTTTTTT.

This clone was observed a handful of times. This chain links TRBV23-1 with TRBJ2-3; 8 bases align to TRBD1. TRBV23-1 is labeled an ORF, and its function is uncertain. CDR3 length equals 17 residues. Losses at the gene ends were 3 bases for V and 2 bases for J; bases not matched to a gene: 10. CDR3: CASSHPDGTGHTDTQYF. CDR3 in DNA: TGCGCCAGCAGTCACCCCGACGGGACAGGCCACACAGATACGCAGTATTTT.

This clone came up a few times. The chain employs TRBV5-1 and TRBJ2-5; D may correspond to TRBD1 or TRBD2 (5 bases each). Trimming removed 4 bases from V and 5 bases from J, with 15 bases in between. Germline values: CDR1 SGHRS, CDR2 YFSETQ. CDR3 length: 14 amino acids. The CDR3 loop reads CASSLGPGSETQYF. The CDR3 DNA is TGCGCCAGCAGCCTGGGACCAGGTAGTGAGACCCAGTACTTC. The complete variable domain, with remaining parts taken from reference TRBV5-1 and TRBJ2-5, reads KAGVTQTPRYLIKTRGQQVTLSCSPISGHRSVSWYQQTPGQGLQFLFEYFSETQRNKGNFPGRFSGRQFSNSRSEMNVSTLELGDSALYLCASSLGPGSETQYFGPGTRLLVL.

This chain joins TRBV19 and TRBJ2-2; tentatively, D is TRBD1 (5 bases). This CDR3 is 13 amino acids long. Trimming removed 5 bases at V and 3 bases at J, with 7 bases between. CDR1 is LNHDA, CDR2 SQIVND, per germline (reference sequence). The CDR3: CASSRRDTGELFF. The DNA of the CDR3 is TGTGCCAGTAGTCGCAGGGACACCGGGGAGCTGTTTTTT.

The genes are TRBV30 and TRBJ2-5; D might be TRBD2 (5 bases). The CDR3 has 14 residues. CDR1 and CDR2 (germline): GTSNPN, SVGIG (reference sequence). The CDR3 DNA follows: TGTGCGCGTCGGCGGGCGGACGTCGCTGATACCCAGTACTTC. It yields the protein CARRRADVADTQYF.

There are a few counts of this clone. The chain links TRBV5-4 to TRBJ2-3; possibly TRBD2 for D (5 bases). The CDR3 spans 14 residues. Germline V lookup: CDR1 SGHNT, CDR2 YYREEE (reference sequence). V shed 4 bases and J shed 7 bases, with 16 bases lying between them. The CDR3 sequence: CASSDTSIPNTQYF. The DNA for the CDR3 is TGTGCCAGCAGCGATACTAGTATCCCTAATACGCAGTATTTT.

This clone was picked up a small number of times. J is TRBJ1-1 and V is TRBV19; tentative D call: TRBD1 (6 bases). The ends were cut back, 5 bases at V and 4 bases at J, with 14 bases in the middle. Germline CDR1 and CDR2: LNHDA and SQIVND (reference sequence). CDR3 length: 14 amino acids. The CDR3 is CASSAYQGTTEAFF. CDR3 bases: TGTGCCAGTAGTGCCTACCAGGGGACCACTGAAGCTTTCTTT.

This clone has more than one count but fewer than ten. The chain carries TRBV29-1 and TRBJ2-7, with TRBD2 matching 13 bases. The CDR3 loop spans 13 amino acids. Germline V gives CDR1 SQVTM, CDR2 ANQGSEA. Trimming took 4 bases from V and 6 from J; bases not matched to a gene: 3. The CDR3 protein is CSVAGTSGTEQYF. CDR3 sequence (DNA): TGCAGCGTTGCGGGGACTAGCGGGACCGAGCAGTACTTC.

This chain links TRBV10-3 with TRBJ2-6; D call uncertain. Germline CDR1 and CDR2: ENHRY and SYGVKD. V was shortened by 10 bases and J by 0 bases, with 7 bases between the two germline ends. This CDR3 is built from 13 residues. The CDR3, as DNA: TGTGCCACACTCCTCTCTGGGGCCAACGTCCTGACTTTC. As protein: CATLLSGANVLTF.

The J gene is TRBJ1-2, the V gene TRBV5-4, with TRBD1 matching 7 bases. CDR1 is SGHNT, CDR2 YYREEE, per germline (reference sequence). CDR3 length equals 16 residues. V was pared by 5 bases and J by 3 bases, with 13 bases of the junction left unmatched. CDR3 coding DNA: TGTGCCAGCAGGGAAAACGGGACAGCGACTTACTATGGCTACACCTTC. It is translated as CASRENGTATYYGYTF.

The V gene is TRBV5-4, the J gene TRBJ1-5; D possibly corresponds to TRBD1 (6 bases). CDR1 is SGHNT, CDR2 YYREEE, per germline (reference sequence). V lost 0 bases to trimming and J lost 6 bases, with 13 bases between them. The CDR3 contains 15 residues. The CDR3 sequence: CASSLGAGEGQPQHF. The CDR3 DNA sequence: TGTGCCAGCAGCTTGGGGGCAGGGGAGGGTCAGCCCCAGCATTTT.

A few counts support this clone. The chain carries TRBV7-2 and TRBJ2-7; 7 nucleotides match TRBD2. CDR3 length: 15 residues. V trimming: 2 bases; J trimming: 1 base; junction bases outside the gene matches: 5. The germline V gene has CDR1 SGHTA and CDR2 FQGNSA. The CDR3 DNA sequence: TGTGCCAGCAGCTTACAGGCAGCGGGATCCTACGAGCAGTACTTC. It yields the protein CASSLQAAGSYEQYF.

The rearrangement links TRBV6-1 to TRBJ1-4; 7 nucleotides align to TRBD1. Per germline, CDR1 MNHNS and CDR2 SASEGT. After removal of 8 bases from V and 10 bases from J, the junction contained 7 bases not matched to a gene. CDR3 length: 12 residues. The DNA for the CDR3 is TGTGCCAGCTTCCGACAGGGCGGAAAACTGTTTTTT. Its protein product is CASFRQGGKLFF.

The gene calls are TRBV7-6 and TRBJ1-1, with TRBD1 matching over 7 bases. The CDR3 spans 16 residues. Germline loops: CDR1 SGHVS, CDR2 FNYEAQ. V shed 2 bases and J 1 base; nucleotides not matched to a gene: 7. The CDR3 spells CASSLRDSSTNTEAFF. As DNA, the CDR3 is TGTGCCAGCAGCTTACGGGACAGCTCTACGAACACTGAAGCTTTCTTT.

J is TRBJ2-4 and V is TRBV19; D is possibly TRBD2 (7 bases). The germline V gene encodes CDR1 LNHDA and CDR2 SQIVND (reference sequence). This CDR3 comprises 16 residues. Trimming stripped 5 bases from V and 3 bases from J, with 17 bases between. The CDR3 is CASSPRGGAGKNIQYF. The CDR3 bases are TGTGCCAGTAGTCCCCGAGGGGGGGCGGGCAAAAACATTCAGTACTTC.

For the CDR3, the DNA is TGTGCCTGGAGCCACCGGGACTACGACTTAGGGGCCTACGAGCAGTACTTC. It specifies CAWSHRDYDLGAYEQYF. J is TRBJ2-7 and V is TRBV30; TRBD2 agrees at 7 bases. CDR3 length: 17 residues. V trimming: 3 bases; J trimming: 2 bases; junction bases outside the gene matches: 16. Germline V CDR1 and CDR2: GTSNPN, SVGIG (reference sequence).

This chain joins TRBV6-1 and TRBJ2-1, with D uncertain. The V and J ends lost 4 bases and 9 bases respectively, with 10 bases between them. This CDR3 spans 12 amino acids. Per the germline V gene, CDR1 is MNHNS and CDR2 is SASEGT. CDR3: CASSAAPSEQFF. The CDR3 DNA sequence: TGTGCCAGCAGTGCCGCCCCCAGTGAGCAGTTCTTC.

The genes are TRBV27 and TRBJ1-5, with TRBD1 matching 7 bases. The V gene end was trimmed by 6 bases and the J gene end by 9 bases; junction bases not matched to a gene: 8. This CDR3 contains 13 residues. In germline, CDR1 is MNHEY, CDR2 SMNVEV (reference sequence). The CDR3 nucleotides read TGTGCCAGCAGCTCCGGGACAGCCGGGCCCCAGCATTTT. Translated, it gives CASSSGTAGPQHF.

A note on this clone: Other DNA sequences of this sample code for an identical CDR3. The J gene is TRBJ2-1, the V gene TRBV5-1, with a weak D call TRBD2 (6 bases). This CDR3 spans 16 amino acids. The V gene's germline CDR1 is SGHRS and CDR2 YFSETQ. With 0 bases removed from V and 0 bases from J, the gap between germline ends came to 10 bases. CDR3 amino acids: CASSLGGGNSYNEQFF. The DNA for the CDR3 is TGCGCCAGCAGCTTGGGGGGCGGGAACTCCTACAATGAGCAGTTCTTC.

The chain couples TRBV29-1 to TRBJ2-3; no clear D gene. The CDR3 length is 12 residues. Looked up from germline, CDR1 is SQVTM and CDR2 is ANQGSEA. The V end lost 5 bases, the J end lost 2 bases, and 8 bases lay between the germline ends. The CDR3 region has the DNA TGCAGCGTTATGAGTAACACAGATACGCAGTATTTT. This gives the protein CSVMSNTDTQYF.

This clone occurred a few times. The V and J genes are TRBV5-1 and TRBJ2-1, with D possibly being TRBD2 (6 bases). The CDR3 extends over 15 amino acids. V was pared by 4 bases and J by 0 bases, with 11 bases between. Germline assignment: CDR1 SGHRS and CDR2 YFSETQ. The CDR3, as DNA: TGCGCCAGCAGCCCATTAGCGGTCTCCTACAATGAGCAGTTCTTC. This sequence encodes CASSPLAVSYNEQFF.

The V call is TRBV30, the J call TRBJ1-4, with D possibly TRBD1 on 6 matching bases. Trimming pared 4 bases from V and 0 bases from J, leaving 12 bases between. CDR3 length: 15 residues. Germline CDR1 reads GTSNPN; CDR2 reads SVGIG (reference sequence). CDR3 coding DNA: TGTGCCTGGACACAGGGTAAAGCAACTAATGAAAAACTGTTTTTT. Residues: CAWTQGKATNEKLFF.

In its sample, this clone was seen a few times. The chain combines TRBV19 with TRBJ1-2; 8 bases line up with TRBD1. Trimming at V came to 6 bases and at J to 5 bases, leaving 5 bases not matched to a gene. CDR1 is LNHDA, CDR2 SQIVND, per germline (reference sequence). The CDR3 spans 13 residues. CDR3 nucleotide sequence: TGTGCCAGTAGACCGGACAGGGATTATGGCTACACCTTC. Encoded protein: CASRPDRDYGYTF.